The 13 T cell receptor beta chains below all came from one sample that was sequenced in a study of cytomegalovirus exposure and HLA in healthy donors. PCR primers comprised 60 Vbeta and 13 Jbeta primers. TCRdb keeps only in-frame clones here, not all; method: immunoSEQ multiplex PCR. Its table records roughly 220,000 clones. Sample: PBMCs. The receptors originated from a girl aged 2 to 9 in good health and CMV-seropositive.

The rearrangement uses TRBV4-2 and TRBJ2-6, with 8 positions matching TRBD1. With 1 base clipped from V and 0 bases from J, the junction kept 8 bases outside the gene matches. This CDR3 is built from 19 residues. Per germline, CDR1 LGHNA and CDR2 YNFKEQ. The CDR3 sequence is CASSQVFGQGRSGANVLTF. The CDR3 DNA reads as TGTGCCAGCAGCCAAGTTTTTGGACAGGGTCGCTCTGGGGCCAACGTCCTGACTTTC.

This chain uses TRBV11-3 with TRBJ2-7; 7 nucleotides line up with TRBD1. This CDR3 region has 13 residues. V was pared by 4 bases and J by 5 bases, with 5 bases of the junction left unmatched. Germline lookup yields CDR1 SGHNT and CDR2 YENEEA. In nucleotides, the CDR3 is TGTGCCAGCAGCTCGGGACAGTCGGACGAGCAGTACTTC. It encodes CASSSGQSDEQYF.

This chain connects TRBV11-2 to TRBJ2-1; 8 bases agree with TRBD1. Germline CDR1 is SGHAT and CDR2 is FQNNGV. V trimming: 2 bases; J trimming: 5 bases; junction bases outside the gene matches: 14. This CDR3 is 18 amino acids long. The CDR3 DNA reads as TGTGCCAGCAGCTTAAGGGCCGCGTGGGGACAGGCGAACAATGAGCAGTTCTTC. It specifies CASSLRAAWGQANNEQFF.

The rearrangement links TRBV5-1 to TRBJ2-2; 8 positions match TRBD2. CDR1 is SGHRS and CDR2 is YFSETQ in the germline V gene. The J segment lost 6 bases and the V segment lost 4 bases, leaving 14 bases of the junction unmatched. This CDR3 has 17 residues. The CDR3 nucleotides read TGCGCCAGCAGCCCGGTGATGGCGGGAGGTTTTGCCGGGGAGCTGTTTTTT. It translates to CASSPVMAGGFAGELFF. The full variable domain, rest sourced from reference TRBV5-1 and TRBJ2-2, is KAGVTQTPRYLIKTRGQQVTLSCSPISGHRSVSWYQQTPGQGLQFLFEYFSETQRNKGNFPGRFSGRQFSNSRSEMNVSTLELGDSALYLCASSPVMAGGFAGELFFGEGSRLTVL.

The chain joins TRBV2 to TRBJ1-1; maybe TRBD1 (6 bases). This CDR3 is 14 amino acids long. Trimming shortened V by 8 bases and J by 3 bases, and 16 bases separated the two germline ends. Germline CDR1 and CDR2: SNHLY and FYNNEI. CDR3 DNA: TGTGCCAGCCACAGGGCCCCTACCTACACTGAAGCTTTCTTT. It codes for CASHRAPTYTEAFF. Combining the CDR3 with reference TRBV2 and TRBJ1-1 gives the whole variable domain EPEVTQTPSHQVTQMGQEVILRCVPISNHLYFYWYRQILGQKVEFLVSFYNNEISEKSEIFDDQFSVERPDGSNFTLKIRSTKLEDSAMYFCASHRAPTYTEAFFGQGTRLTVV.

The chain couples TRBV27 to TRBJ2-7, with 7 bases fitting TRBD2. Per germline, CDR1 MNHEY and CDR2 SMNVEV (reference sequence). The CDR3 contains 15 residues. Trimming took 6 bases from V and 0 from J; bases not matched to a gene: 8. The CDR3: CASRTIAGASYEQYF. The CDR3 DNA reads as TGTGCCAGCAGAACCATAGCGGGTGCCTCCTACGAGCAGTACTTC.

This rearrangement joins TRBV10-1 to TRBJ1-2; TRBD1 matches at 9 bases. Trimming cost V 5 bases and J 4 bases; bases outside gene matches: 5. CDR1 and CDR2 from the germline V gene are WNHNN and SYGVQD (reference sequence). The CDR3 spans 14 residues. CDR3 nucleotide sequence: TGCGCCAGCAGTCCTGGGACAGGGAGCTATGGCTACACCTTC. Its translation is CASSPGTGSYGYTF.

The gene calls are TRBV18 and TRBJ1-1; D remains ambiguous. The CDR3 runs 16 residues. V was cut by 6 bases and J by 1 base, with 18 bases left in between. The germline V gene encodes CDR1 KGHSH and CDR2 LQKENI. CDR3 residues: CASSPRENRRNTEAFF. In nucleotides, the CDR3 is TGTGCCAGCTCTCCCCGGGAGAATCGTAGGAACACTGAAGCTTTCTTT.

V and J are TRBV18 and TRBJ1-1; 8 bases align to TRBD1. CDR3 size: 15 residues. Losses at the gene ends were 3 bases for V and 4 bases for J; bases not matched to a gene: 7. CDR1 is KGHSH, CDR2 LQKENI, per germline. The CDR3 loop is CASSPLDRGRTEAFF. The CDR3 nucleotides read TGTGCCAGCTCACCCCTCGACAGGGGACGCACTGAAGCTTTCTTT.

This chain joins TRBV28 and TRBJ1-2, with 7 bases lining up with TRBD1. This CDR3 has 14 amino acids. V was clipped by 10 bases and J by 4 bases; unmatched bases: 12. Germline V gives CDR1 MDHEN, CDR2 SYDVKM. The CDR3 is CATRSGQHPYGYTF. In nucleotides, the CDR3 is TGTGCCACCAGATCGGGACAGCATCCCTATGGCTACACCTTC.

The chain links TRBV7-9 to TRBJ2-5; 11 bases line up with TRBD1. Trimming took 3 bases from V and 5 from J; bases not matched to a gene: 2. The germline V gene has CDR1 SEHNR and CDR2 FQNEAQ (reference sequence). The CDR3 spans 14 residues. The CDR3 sequence is CASSLDRGLETQYF. The CDR3 region has the DNA TGTGCCAGCAGCTTGGACAGGGGGCTCGAGACCCAGTACTTC.

This chain connects TRBV2 to TRBJ2-1, with TRBD2 matching over 7 bases. The junction had 7 bases not matched to a gene; V was cut back by 7 bases and J by 10 bases. The CDR3 sequence is 12 residues long. Germline assignment: CDR1 SNHLY and CDR2 FYNNEI. CDR3 protein: CASMSAGEEQFF. In DNA, the CDR3 is TGTGCCAGCATGTCGGCGGGAGAAGAGCAGTTCTTC.

The chain combines TRBV13 with TRBJ1-1; 8 bases align to TRBD1. Germline V gene data show CDR1 as PRHDT and CDR2 as FYEKMQ (reference sequence). The J segment lost 0 bases and the V segment lost 5 bases, leaving 8 bases of the junction unmatched. CDR3 size: 16 residues. The CDR3 region is CASSIWTGTMNTEAFF. The DNA of the CDR3 is TGTGCCAGCAGCATATGGACAGGGACCATGAACACTGAAGCTTTCTTT. The full variable domain, its missing parts supplied by reference TRBV13 and TRBJ1-1, is AAGVIQSPRHLIKEKRETATLKCYPIPRHDTVYWYQQGPGQDPQFLISFYEKMQSDKGSIPDRFSAQQFSDYHSELNMSSLELGDSALYFCASSIWTGTMNTEAFFGQGTRLTVV.